The 9 T cell receptor beta chains below come from one sample, sequenced in a study of T cell responses to AZD1222 COVID-19 vaccine. The table came from immunoSEQ multiplex PCR; TCRdb's copy has only in-frame clones and leaves some out. Of 150,000 to 180,000 clones listed, 70% to 90% are singletons. Sample: peripheral blood, taken on day 0 of MenACWY control vaccination. These receptor sequences come from an adult in good health.

This clone was found once. This CDR3 is CASSEGVLATDTQYF. CDR3 nucleotide sequence: TGTGCCAGCAGTGAAGGGGTACTAGCCACAGATACGCAGTATTTT. The V and J genes are TRBV6-1 and TRBJ2-3; a possible D gene is TRBD2 (6 bases). The CDR3 loop spans 15 amino acids. From germline, CDR1 is MNHNS and CDR2 SASEGT. V shed 1 base and J shed 2 bases, with 10 bases lying between them.

In its sample, this clone was seen once. V usage is TRBV15 and J usage is TRBJ2-1, with D tentatively TRBD2 (6 bases). The CDR3 covers 15 residues. V gave up 0 bases and J gave up 4 bases, with 10 bases separating them. In germline, CDR1 is LNHNV, CDR2 YYDKDF (reference sequence). The DNA of the CDR3 is TGTGCCACCAGCAGAGATCTGGCGGGATACAATGAGCAGTTCTTC. It encodes CATSRDLAGYNEQFF.

The rearrangement joins TRBV30 to TRBJ2-7; D ambiguous. Germline V gene sequence: CDR1 GTSNPN, CDR2 SVGIG (reference sequence). The V end was cut by 8 bases, the J end by 0 bases, with 8 bases between. CDR3 length: 11 amino acids. CDR3 nucleotides: TGTGCCGGTGTGTTCTCCTACGAGCAGTACTTC. Residues: CAGVFSYEQYF.

Only one count was recorded for this clone. The CDR3 bases are TGTGCCAGCAGCTCGGGACACAACCAAGAGACCCAGTACTTC. It encodes CASSSGHNQETQYF. The V gene is TRBV11-2, the J gene TRBJ2-5; the D gene is possibly TRBD1 (6 bases). Trimming cost V 4 bases and J 0 bases, with 9 bases left between them. The CDR3 has 14 amino acids. Per the germline V gene, CDR1 is SGHAT and CDR2 is FQNNGV.

The chain couples TRBV2 to TRBJ2-7; TRBD2 is a possible D gene (6 bases). The V gene's germline CDR1 is SNHLY and CDR2 FYNNEI. The CDR3 contains 13 residues. V was trimmed by 6 bases and J by 4 bases, leaving 13 bases between them. CDR3: CASRLGTVYEQYV. In DNA, the CDR3 is TGTGCCAGCAGACTAGGGACTGTATACGAGCAGTACGTC.

The rearrangement joins TRBV6-1 to TRBJ2-3; D remains ambiguous. From germline, CDR1 is MNHNS and CDR2 SASEGT. This CDR3 has 16 residues. V was shortened by 4 bases and J by 1 base, with 15 bases between the two germline ends. The CDR3 here is CASSAFIVGGTDTQYF. CDR3 nucleotide sequence: TGTGCCAGCAGTGCCTTCATTGTGGGCGGCACAGATACGCAGTATTTT.

V and J are TRBV5-5 and TRBJ1-5; the D gene is possibly TRBD1 (6 bases). The V gene's germline CDR1 is SGHKS and CDR2 YYEKEE (reference sequence). The CDR3 spans 17 residues. The germline V and J ends were trimmed by 4 bases and 5 bases, with 22 bases remaining between them. CDR3 nucleotide sequence: TGTGCCAGCAGCCGCACCAGCGCGACAGGAGGTTATCAGCCCCAGCATTTT. Translation gives CASSRTSATGGYQPQHF. The full variable domain, with the rest looked up from reference TRBV5-5 and TRBJ1-5, is DAGVTQSPTHLIKTRGQQVTLRCSPISGHKSVSWYQQVLGQGPQFIFQYYEKEERGRGNFPDRFSARQFPNYSSELNVNALLLGDSALYLCASSRTSATGGYQPQHFGDGTRLSIL.

The chain uses TRBV9 and TRBJ1-2, with a weak D call TRBD1 (5 bases). The V and J ends lost 0 bases and 4 bases respectively, with 16 bases between them. The CDR3 totals 16 residues. CDR1 SGDLS and CDR2 YYNGEE come from the germline V gene. Written as DNA, the CDR3 is TGTGCCAGCAGCGTAGGAAGGCAGGGTCTCGGCTATGGCTACACCTTC. Its protein is CASSVGRQGLGYGYTF.

The sample holds a few counts of this clone. The CDR3, as DNA: TGCGCCAGCAGCCAAGGTTTACCCCTCCACTTT. Translating it yields CASSQGLPLHF. The chain links TRBV4-1 to TRBJ1-6; the D is unclear. V was pared by 1 base and J by 12 bases, with 4 bases between. This CDR3 comprises 11 residues. Germline CDR1 and CDR2: MGHRA and YSYEKL.